The text below deals with one T cell receptor (beta chain). What it recognizes is unknown. This sample was taken from a study of T cell responses to AZD1222 COVID-19 vaccine. Study-wide context: Investigators merged groups given second doses at roughly 4 or roughly 12 weeks.

Points from the study as a whole: Recipients of AZD1222 seropositive at baseline numbered only 5 or 6. Close to half of all spike-specific TCRs reportedly target regions of the variants that are unmutated. The donors showed a predominance of white British ancestry and of females, with possible underestimation of clonal diversity.

Clones were sequenced by immunoSEQ multiplex PCR, and TCRdb holds only the in-frame ones, with some missing. The sample consists of over 65,000 clones, about nine tenths of them appearing once. There are 14 residues in the CDR3. V lost 0 bases to trimming and J lost 2 bases, with 7 bases between them. Germline values: CDR1 KGHSH, CDR2 LQKENI. The input for sequencing was peripheral blood, taken on day 0 of AZD1222 vaccination. The receptor's source is an adult in good health. The V and J genes are TRBV18 and TRBJ2-5; D uncertain. CDR3 in amino acids: CASSPPMNQETQYF. The CDR3 nucleotides are TGTGCCAGCTCACCACCGATGAATCAAGAGACCCAGTACTTC.